The source of this T cell receptor beta chain is a study of T cells after posttransplantation cyclophosphamide. Study-wide findings and caveats: Tissue-infiltrating T cells from skin or gut overlapped little with blood T cells. Donor CD8+ memory clones often dominated recipient blood repertoires at later times.

TCRdb's copy holds only in-frame clones and misses some; the assay was immunoSEQ multiplex PCR. The sample contains about 12,000 clones, none occurring once; roughly 7.2% lies in the top ten. Germline V lookup: CDR1 SGHAT, CDR2 FQNNGV. This CDR3 is 13 amino acids long. Trimming cost V 7 bases and J 0 bases, with 6 bases left between them. This clone was recorded many times. The antigen is unknown. Peripheral blood was collected from the related graft donor on the marrow donation day. The receptor comes from a middle-aged woman in good health, CMV-negative, and a related stem cell transplant donor. Sequenced sample: PBMCs. V is TRBV11-2 and J is TRBJ2-2; D is unclear. This chain's CDR3 is CASTVANTGELFF. The CDR3 DNA is TGTGCCAGCACGGTGGCGAACACCGGGGAGCTGTTTTTT.